The rows below give T cell receptor beta chains drawn from one sample of a study of human T cells and chemical hapten exposure. TCRdb processed the RACE reads anew with MiXCR; each CDR3 protein has one entry. The data contain around 76,000 distinct CDR3 sequences, approximately 12% of them singletons. This specimen consisted of whole blood, obtained in connection with sensitization to the hapten diphenylcyclopropenone (DPC). These receptors originate from a woman aged 55-69 years with alopecia areata. Some clones in this sample may be carry-over from other donors' samples. Each CDR3 is given with its conserved first and last residue. Fields, in order: D gene, J gene, V gene, clone size, CDR3 DNA, CDR3 protein. D genes are given only for firm matches. Size is omitted from some rows. Given values are once, few, many or a class for expanded clones.

d_call: NA
j_call: TRBJ1-1
v_call: TRBV15
clone_size: few
cdr3_nt: TGTGCCACCAGCAGTTATAGACCGATACCTGAGGAAGCTTTCTTT
cdr3_aa: CATSSYRPIPEEAFF

d_call: TRBD2
j_call: TRBJ2-1
v_call: TRBV25-1
clone_size: many
cdr3_nt: TGTGCCAGCAGTAGGACTAGCGGGGGAGTATACAATGAGCAGTTCTTC
cdr3_aa: CASSRTSGGVYNEQFF

d_call: NA
j_call: TRBJ2-1
v_call: TRBV11-3
clone_size: NA
cdr3_nt: TGTGCCAGCAGCTTAGAACGGGCGGGCAATGAGCAGTTCTTC
cdr3_aa: CASSLERAGNEQFF

d_call: NA
j_call: TRBJ2-7
v_call: TRBV5-1
clone_size: many
cdr3_nt: TGCGCCAGCAGGTCTGGACAAGGGGCCTACGAGCAGTACTTC
cdr3_aa: CASRSGQGAYEQYF

d_call: TRBD1
j_call: TRBJ1-6
v_call: TRBV25-1
clone_size: many
cdr3_nt: TGTGCCAGCAGTGACCATGACAGGGTAATTTCACCCCTCCACTTT
cdr3_aa: CASSDHDRVISPLHF

d_call: NA
j_call: TRBJ1-4
v_call: TRBV19
clone_size: many
cdr3_nt: TGTGCCAGTAGATCGAGGACAGCCGCTAATGAAAAACTGTTTTTT
cdr3_aa: CASRSRTAANEKLFF

d_call: NA
j_call: TRBJ2-3
v_call: TRBV14
clone_size: many
cdr3_nt: TGTGCCAGCTCGGGTAGTTCAGATACGCAGTATTTT
cdr3_aa: CASSGSSDTQYF

d_call: NA
j_call: TRBJ1-5
v_call: TRBV11-2
clone_size: many
cdr3_nt: TGTGCCAGCAGCGAGGGCGGGCCCCAGCATTTT
cdr3_aa: CASSEGGPQHF

d_call: NA
j_call: TRBJ2-7
v_call: TRBV21-1
clone_size: few
cdr3_nt: TGTGCCAGCAGCAAAGACGGCTACGAGCAGTACTTC
cdr3_aa: CASSKDGYEQYF

d_call: TRBD1
j_call: TRBJ1-1
v_call: TRBV4-2
clone_size: many
cdr3_nt: TGTGCCAGCAGCCAACCCGATCGGACAGGGGGCGCGGGAGCTTTCTTT
cdr3_aa: CASSQPDRTGGAGAFF

d_call: NA
j_call: TRBJ1-1
v_call: TRBV7-9
clone_size: few
cdr3_nt: TGTGCCAGCAGCTTAATAGGGGGAGACACTGAAGCTTTCTTT
cdr3_aa: CASSLIGGDTEAFF

d_call: NA
j_call: TRBJ2-7
v_call: TRBV20-1
clone_size: NA
cdr3_nt: TGCAGTGCTAGGGCCGACAGAAACGAGCAGTACTTC
cdr3_aa: CSARADRNEQYF

d_call: NA
j_call: TRBJ2-1
v_call: TRBV4-1
clone_size: NA
cdr3_nt: TGCGCCAGCAGCCAAGTTAGGGGGGCCACCGTTTCGAGCTCCTACAATGAGCAGTTCTTC
cdr3_aa: CASSQVRGATVSSSYNEQFF

d_call: NA
j_call: TRBJ2-7
v_call: TRBV10-3
clone_size: few
cdr3_nt: TGTGCCACGCGGGGAGGGGGTTACGAGCAGTACTTC
cdr3_aa: CATRGGGYEQYF

d_call: TRBD2
j_call: TRBJ2-2
v_call: TRBV20-1
clone_size: many
cdr3_nt: TGCAGTGCTAGAGGTCACAGCGGGGCCTCCGGGGAGCTGTTTTTT
cdr3_aa: CSARGHSGASGELFF

d_call: TRBD1
j_call: TRBJ2-7
v_call: TRBV7-9
clone_size: many
cdr3_nt: TGTGCCACCAGCCGGTGGGCGGACAGGGGGCAAGGTGAGCAGTACTTC
cdr3_aa: CATSRWADRGQGEQYF

d_call: TRBD1
j_call: TRBJ2-2
v_call: TRBV5-7
clone_size: many
cdr3_nt: TGTGCCAGCAGCTTTAACAGGGGCAACACCGGGGAGCTGTTTTTT
cdr3_aa: CASSFNRGNTGELFF

d_call: TRBD2
j_call: TRBJ2-3
v_call: TRBV10-2
clone_size: many
cdr3_nt: TGCGCCAGCAGTGATACTAGCGGGGGGGCCCTCGACACAGATACGCAGTATTTT
cdr3_aa: CASSDTSGGALDTDTQYF

d_call: NA
j_call: TRBJ2-7
v_call: TRBV29-1
clone_size: many
cdr3_nt: TGCAGCGTTTCGGGACCCCCCTACGAGCAGTACTTC
cdr3_aa: CSVSGPPYEQYF